The next 22 T cell receptor beta chains were all read from a single sample in a study of blood T cell repertoires in COVID-19 (dated by TCRdb to 2020 to 2022). Libraries were constructed by the immunoSEQ multiplex PCR assay. TCRdb carries this immuneACCESS record with in-frame sequences only. Its versions omit some clonotypes, under half of them owing to an unresolved V gene in the studies checked, with the rest unexplained. Present in this sample are 150,000 or so clones, roughly 80% of which were seen just once. The ten largest clones add up to more than 7% of the sample. Sequenced input: peripheral blood. The receptors were gathered from a human donor with acute or convalescent COVID-19. The donor label of this sample is uncertain.

In its sample, this clone was seen a few times. V is TRBV27 and J is TRBJ2-3; the D gene is possibly TRBD1 (6 bases). Deletions cut 4 bases from V and 2 bases from J, with 10 bases between. CDR1 is MNHEY, CDR2 SMNVEV, per germline (reference sequence). The CDR3 runs to 14 residues. CDR3 DNA: TGTGCCAGCAGTTCGGGACACCCCACAGATACGCAGTATTTT. It encodes CASSSGHPTDTQYF.

The rearrangement uses TRBV28 and TRBJ1-3; D is ambiguous. This CDR3 contains 18 residues. Germline V gene data show CDR1 as MDHEN and CDR2 as SYDVKM. V was trimmed by 4 bases and J by 0 bases, leaving 19 bases between them. The CDR3: CASSSTFNLRDSGNTIYF. As DNA, the CDR3 is TGTGCCAGCAGTTCTACATTCAATCTCCGGGACTCTGGAAACACCATATATTTT. Drawing the rest from reference TRBV28 and TRBJ1-3, the complete variable domain is DVKVTQSSRYLVKRTGEKVFLECVQDMDHENMFWYRQDPGLGLRLIYFSYDVKMKEKGDIPEGYSVSREKKERFSLILESASTNQTSMYLCASSSTFNLRDSGNTIYFGEGSWLTVV.

The V call is TRBV7-8, the J call TRBJ2-2; TRBD2 is a possible D gene (5 bases). Germline lookup yields CDR1 SGHVS and CDR2 FQNEAQ. The CDR3 covers 13 residues. The V end was cut by 5 bases, the J end by 4 bases, with 8 bases between. CDR3 nucleotide sequence: TGTGCCAGCAGCCTACTAGTCACCGGGGAGCTGTTTTTT. This sequence encodes CASSLLVTGELFF.

The chain carries TRBV21-1 and TRBJ2-7; the tabulated D call, TRBD1, remains unverified against the DNA. TRBV21-1 has pseudogene status. The CDR3 length is 17 residues. CDR3 bases: TGTGCCAGCAGCCCCTCTAGGACATCTTTTTCCACCTACGAGCAGTACGTC. This translates into CASSPSRTSFSTYEQYV.

The chain couples TRBV19 to TRBJ2-1; TRBD1 matches 11 bases. The CDR3 sequence is 17 residues long. The V segment lost 4 bases and the J segment 7 bases; nucleotides outside the gene matches: 12. The germline V gene has CDR1 LNHDA and CDR2 SQIVND (reference sequence). CDR3 nucleotides: TGTGCCAGTAGTACGCCTCTACCGGGACAGGGGGAAAATGAGCAGTTCTTC. It translates to CASSTPLPGQGENEQFF.

V gene TRBV6-5 combines with J gene TRBJ1-5, with D hard to call. The V and J ends lost 7 bases and 0 bases respectively, with 13 bases between them. CDR1 MNHEY and CDR2 SVGAGI come from the germline V gene. The CDR3 sequence is 15 residues long. The CDR3 spells CASTRRADSNQPQHF. Written as DNA, the CDR3 is TGTGCCAGCACCAGGCGGGCGGATAGCAATCAGCCCCAGCATTTT.

This chain uses TRBV5-1 with TRBJ2-3, with 7 bases fitting TRBD1. In germline, CDR1 is SGHRS, CDR2 YFSETQ. This CDR3 contains 14 residues. After removal of 5 bases from V and 5 bases from J, the junction contained 8 bases not matched to a gene. In DNA, the CDR3 is TGCGCCAGCAGTTACCCCACAGGGGTAGATACGCAGTATTTT. It yields the protein CASSYPTGVDTQYF.

CDR3 sequence (DNA): TGTGCCAGCAGCGCAAACAGGGGGCCTGGCTACACCTTC. Protein product: CASSANRGPGYTF. J is TRBJ1-2 and V is TRBV7-2, with 9 bases identical to TRBD1. Trimming cost V 5 bases and J 7 bases; bases outside gene matches: 5. The CDR3 loop spans 13 amino acids. Germline CDR1 reads SGHTA; CDR2 reads FQGNSA.

This clone was counted once. The V call is TRBV7-3, the J call TRBJ2-1; D is possibly TRBD2 (5 bases). Germline CDR1 and CDR2: SGHTA and FQGTGA. With 5 bases removed from V and 2 bases from J, the gap between germline ends came to 7 bases. There are 13 residues in the CDR3. CDR3 bases: TGTGCCAGCAGCACCGGGGCCTACAATGAGCAGTTCTTC. As protein: CASSTGAYNEQFF.

In nucleotides, the CDR3 is TGTGCCAGCAGTCCAGATCGAAACACCATATATTTT. Its translation: CASSPDRNTIYF. This sequence joins TRBV12-3 or TRBV12-4 and TRBJ1-3; D not resolved. CDR3 length: 12 amino acids. The ends were cut back, 5 bases at V and 5 bases at J, with 7 bases in the middle.

The chain recombines TRBV7-6 with TRBJ1-3; tentative D call: TRBD1 (6 bases). Germline values: CDR1 SGHVS, CDR2 FNYEAQ. This CDR3 is built from 15 residues. The V gene lost 7 bases and the J gene lost 4 bases, with 17 bases spanning the gap. CDR3 nucleotide sequence: TGTGCCAGCACTCCTGAGGGGGTTGTCGGAAACACCATATATTTT. Its protein product is CASTPEGVVGNTIYF.

The chain is built from TRBV14 and TRBJ1-1; 8 positions agree with TRBD1. With 5 bases clipped from V and 5 bases from J, the junction kept 7 bases outside the gene matches. From germline, CDR1 is SGHDN and CDR2 FVKESK. This CDR3 has 14 amino acids. This CDR3 reads CASSFAGGRTEAFF. The CDR3, as DNA: TGTGCCAGCAGCTTTGCAGGGGGCAGGACTGAAGCTTTCTTT.

The chain has TRBV7-6 and TRBJ2-7, with 8 nucleotides matching TRBD2. The ends lost 5 bases at V and 3 bases at J; junction bases unmatched: 6. Germline CDR1 SGHVS, CDR2 FNYEAQ. The CDR3 extends over 14 amino acids. Here the CDR3 reads CASSPLSGGYEQYF. The CDR3, as DNA: TGTGCCAGCAGCCCCCTAAGCGGGGGCTACGAGCAGTACTTC. The full variable domain, its missing parts supplied by reference TRBV7-6 and TRBJ2-7, is GAGVSQSPRYKVTKRGQDVALRCDPISGHVSLYWYRQALGQGPEFLTYFNYEAQQDKSGLPNDRFSAERPEGSISTLTIQRTEQRDSAMYRCASSPLSGGYEQYFGPGTRLTVT.

In its sample, this clone was seen a few times. The chain combines TRBV4-1 with TRBJ1-4; 9 bases line up with TRBD1. J gave up 8 bases and V 3 bases, and 7 bases lay outside the gene matches. Germline V lookup: CDR1 MGHRA, CDR2 YSYEKL. The CDR3 spans 15 residues. CDR3 amino acids: CASSHGGQGREKLFF. The CDR3 DNA is TGCGCCAGCAGCCATGGCGGACAGGGGAGAGAAAAACTGTTTTTT.

CDR3 amino acids: CASSLDNRGLNGYTF. The DNA for the CDR3 is TGTGCCAGCAGCTTGGATAACAGGGGGCTGAATGGCTACACCTTC. This chain links TRBV5-4 with TRBJ1-2; 9 bases map to TRBD1. The CDR3 sequence is 15 residues long. Germline V lookup: CDR1 SGHNT, CDR2 YYREEE (reference sequence). V lost 0 bases and J lost 6; bases outside the gene matches: 6.

The V gene is TRBV7-9, the J gene TRBJ2-7; the D gene is possibly TRBD1 (5 bases). V was clipped by 1 base and J by 0 bases, with 10 bases between them. The CDR3 sequence is 15 residues long. The germline V gene has CDR1 SEHNR and CDR2 FQNEAQ (reference sequence). The CDR3 spells CASSLGAGYSYEQYF. CDR3 DNA: TGTGCCAGCAGCTTAGGGGCAGGGTACTCCTACGAGCAGTACTTC. Variable domain in full (rest from reference TRBV7-9 and TRBJ2-7): DTGVSQNPRHKITKRGQNVTFRCDPISEHNRLYWYRQTLGQGPEFLTYFQNEAQLEKSRLLSDRFSAERPKGSFSTLEIQRTEQGDSAMYLCASSLGAGYSYEQYFGPGTRLTVT.

This clone has more than one count but fewer than ten. The chain links TRBV4-1 to TRBJ1-1; a weak D match, TRBD1 (5 bases). The CDR3 is 14 amino acids. CDR1 and CDR2 (germline): MGHRA, YSYEKL. V was clipped by 2 bases and J by 5 bases, with 12 bases between them. The CDR3 DNA reads as TGCGCCAGCAGCCAAACTCGGGGGATTACTGAAGCTTTCTTT. This encodes CASSQTRGITEAFF.

This chain connects TRBV5-1 to TRBJ1-2, with D perhaps matching TRBD1 (6 bases). V shed 4 bases and J shed 8 bases, with 12 bases lying between them. Germline V gene lookup returns CDR1 SGHRS and CDR2 YFSETQ. This CDR3 comprises 12 residues. The CDR3 protein is CASSTGTIGYTF. The CDR3 coding sequence is TGCGCCAGCAGCACCGGGACAATAGGCTACACCTTC.

Only one count was recorded for this clone. CDR3 sequence: CASSPRDRGSYGYTF. CDR3 DNA sequence: TGTGCCAGCTCACCACGGGACAGGGGGAGCTATGGCTACACCTTC. V is TRBV18 and J is TRBJ1-2, with 11 bases matching TRBD1. Germline CDR1 and CDR2: KGHSH and LQKENI. With V trimmed by 1 base and J by 4 bases, 2 bases remained unmatched. The length of the CDR3 is 15 residues.

The chain carries TRBV4-1 and TRBJ1-1; weak D call: TRBD1 (5 bases). V was trimmed by 0 bases and J by 4 bases, leaving 9 bases between them. The CDR3 totals 14 residues. CDR1 and CDR2 from the germline V gene are MGHRA and YSYEKL. The CDR3 region is CASSQDRVGTEAFF. The CDR3 DNA reads as TGCGCCAGCAGCCAAGACAGGGTGGGCACTGAAGCTTTCTTT.

The rearrangement joins TRBV19 to TRBJ1-2; D is uncertain. The V end was cut by 4 bases, the J end by 3 bases, with 12 bases between. The V gene's germline CDR1 is LNHDA and CDR2 SQIVND (reference sequence). CDR3 length: 14 residues. CDR3 residues: CASSRREGYYGYTF. Written as DNA, the CDR3 is TGTGCCAGTAGTAGGAGAGAGGGATACTATGGCTACACCTTC. The whole variable domain, filled in from reference TRBV19 and TRBJ1-2, reads DGGITQSPKYLFRKEGQNVTLSCEQNLNHDAMYWYRQDPGQGLRLIYYSQIVNDFQKGDIAEGYSVSREKKESFPLTVTSAQKNPTAFYLCASSRREGYYGYTFGSGTRLTVV.

CDR3 coding DNA: TGTGCCAGCAGCCATCTTCCCCTCACCATATATTTT. Its translation is CASSHLPLTIYF. V and J are TRBV14 and TRBJ1-3, with D hard to call. Trimming left V 3 bases short and J 9 bases short, with 9 bases between. CDR3 length: 12 amino acids. Germline loops: CDR1 SGHDN, CDR2 FVKESK.